Sequencing of this T cell receptor (beta chain) was carried out in a study of T cell responses to AZD1222 COVID-19 vaccine. V shed 3 bases, J shed 1 base, and the junction held 8 bases outside the gene matches. CDR1 is ENHRY, CDR2 SYGVKD, per germline. CDR3 length equals 16 residues. Study outcomes and limitations: Researchers report vaccine-associated CD4 TCRs spanning spike, with dominance at 160-218 and 743-854.

About this clone itself: Its antigen is as yet unknown.

Clones were read by immunoSEQ multiplex PCR, and TCRdb kept only the in-frame ones, dropping some. The table has under 150,000 clones, 70% to 90% seen once. Here the sequenced sample was peripheral blood, taken on day 0 of AZD1222 vaccination. The receptor's source is an adult in good health. The chain recombines TRBV10-3 with TRBJ2-7; TRBD1 agrees at 8 bases. This CDR3 is CAISDLRDRSSYEQYF. The CDR3 nucleotides read TGTGCCATCAGTGACCTACGGGACAGGAGTTCCTACGAGCAGTACTTC.